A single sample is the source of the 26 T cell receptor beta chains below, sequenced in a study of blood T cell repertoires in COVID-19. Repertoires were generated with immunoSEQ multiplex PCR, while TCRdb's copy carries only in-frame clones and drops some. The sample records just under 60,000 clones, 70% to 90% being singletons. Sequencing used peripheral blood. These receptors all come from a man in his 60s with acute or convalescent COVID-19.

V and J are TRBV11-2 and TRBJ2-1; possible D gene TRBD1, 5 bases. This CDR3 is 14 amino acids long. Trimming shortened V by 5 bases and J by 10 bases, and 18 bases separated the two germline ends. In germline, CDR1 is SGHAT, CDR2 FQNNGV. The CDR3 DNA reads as TGTGCCAGCAGCATAAGGACATGGGCCGGAGAGCAGTTCTTC. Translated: CASSIRTWAGEQFF. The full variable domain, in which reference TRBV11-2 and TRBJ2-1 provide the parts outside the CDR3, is EAGVAQSPRYKIIEKRQSVAFWCNPISGHATLYWYQQILGQGPKLLIQFQNNGVVDDSQLPKDRFSAERLKGVDSTLKIQPAKLEDSAVYLCASSIRTWAGEQFFGPGTRLTVL.

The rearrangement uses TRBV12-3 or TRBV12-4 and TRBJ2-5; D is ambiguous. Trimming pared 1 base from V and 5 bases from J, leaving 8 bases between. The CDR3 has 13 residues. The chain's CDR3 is CASSLVLRETQYF. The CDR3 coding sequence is TGTGCCAGCAGTTTAGTACTTCGGGAGACCCAGTACTTC.

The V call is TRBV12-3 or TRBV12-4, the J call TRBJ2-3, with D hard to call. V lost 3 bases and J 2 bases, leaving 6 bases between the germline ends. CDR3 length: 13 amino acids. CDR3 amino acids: CASSLRSTDTQYF. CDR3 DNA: TGTGCCAGCAGTTTGAGGTCCACAGATACGCAGTATTTT.

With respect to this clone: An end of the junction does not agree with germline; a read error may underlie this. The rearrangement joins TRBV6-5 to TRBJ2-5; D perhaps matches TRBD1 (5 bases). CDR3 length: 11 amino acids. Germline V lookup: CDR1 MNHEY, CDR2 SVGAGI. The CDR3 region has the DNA TGTGCCAGCAGTGACTCTCAGGGCCAGTACTTC. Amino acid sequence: CASSDSQGQYF.

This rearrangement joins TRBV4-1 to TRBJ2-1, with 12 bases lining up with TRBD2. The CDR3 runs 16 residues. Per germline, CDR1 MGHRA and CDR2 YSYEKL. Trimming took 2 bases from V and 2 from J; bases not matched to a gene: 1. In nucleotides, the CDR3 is TGCGCCAGCAGCCAAAGGACTAGCGGGACCTACAATGAGCAGTTCTTC. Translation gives CASSQRTSGTYNEQFF.

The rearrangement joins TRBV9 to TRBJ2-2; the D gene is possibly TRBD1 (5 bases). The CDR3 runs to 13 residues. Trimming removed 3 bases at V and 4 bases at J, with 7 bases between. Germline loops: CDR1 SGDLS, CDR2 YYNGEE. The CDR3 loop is CASSADTTGELFF. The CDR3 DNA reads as TGTGCCAGCAGCGCGGACACCACCGGGGAGCTGTTTTTT.

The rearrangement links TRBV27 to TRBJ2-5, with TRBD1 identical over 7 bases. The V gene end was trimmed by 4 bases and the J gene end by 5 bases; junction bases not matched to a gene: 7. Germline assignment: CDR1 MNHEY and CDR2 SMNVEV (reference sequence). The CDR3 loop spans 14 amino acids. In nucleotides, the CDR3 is TGTGCCAGCAGTTCGTTACAGGGGCATGAGACCCAGTACTTC. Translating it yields CASSSLQGHETQYF.

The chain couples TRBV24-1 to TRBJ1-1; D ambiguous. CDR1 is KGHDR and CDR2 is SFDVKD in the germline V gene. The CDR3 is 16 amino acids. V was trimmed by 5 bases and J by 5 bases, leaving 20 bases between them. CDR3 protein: CATSASGGLKGTEAFF. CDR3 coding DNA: TGTGCCACCAGTGCCTCCGGCGGGTTGAAGGGAACTGAAGCTTTCTTT.

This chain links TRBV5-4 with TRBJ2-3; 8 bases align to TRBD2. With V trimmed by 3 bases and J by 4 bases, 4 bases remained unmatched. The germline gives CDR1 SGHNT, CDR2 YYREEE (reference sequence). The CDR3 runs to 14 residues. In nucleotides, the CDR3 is TGTGCCAGCAGCTCAGATAGCGGGGCAGATACGCAGTATTTT. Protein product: CASSSDSGADTQYF. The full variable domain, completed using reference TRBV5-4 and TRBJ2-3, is ETGVTQSPTHLIKTRGQQVTLRCSSQSGHNTVSWYQQALGQGPQFIFQYYREEENGRGNFPPRFSGLQFPNYSSELNVNALELDDSALYLCASSSDSGADTQYFGPGTRLTVL.

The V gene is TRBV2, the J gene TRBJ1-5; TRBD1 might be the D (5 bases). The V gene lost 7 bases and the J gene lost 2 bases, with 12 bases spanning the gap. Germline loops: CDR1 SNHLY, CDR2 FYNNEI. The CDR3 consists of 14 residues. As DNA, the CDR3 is TGTGCCAGCACCGGGGGGGATGGCAATCAGCCCCAGCATTTT. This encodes CASTGGDGNQPQHF.

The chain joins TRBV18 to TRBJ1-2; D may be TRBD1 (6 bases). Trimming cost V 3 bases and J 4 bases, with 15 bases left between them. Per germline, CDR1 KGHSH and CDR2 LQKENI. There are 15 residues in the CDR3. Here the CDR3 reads CASSPLNGDTYGYTF. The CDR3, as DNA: TGTGCCAGCTCACCTCTAAACGGGGACACCTATGGCTACACCTTC.

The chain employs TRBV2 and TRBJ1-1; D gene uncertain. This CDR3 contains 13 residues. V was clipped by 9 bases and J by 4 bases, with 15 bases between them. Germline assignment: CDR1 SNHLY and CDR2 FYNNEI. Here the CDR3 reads CASLLGEGTEAFF. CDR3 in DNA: TGTGCCAGTTTGCTCGGTGAGGGCACTGAAGCTTTCTTT.

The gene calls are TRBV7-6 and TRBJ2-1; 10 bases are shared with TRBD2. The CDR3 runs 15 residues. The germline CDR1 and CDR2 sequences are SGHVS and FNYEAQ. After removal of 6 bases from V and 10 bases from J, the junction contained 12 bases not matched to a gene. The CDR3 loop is CASSSGTSAAGEQFF. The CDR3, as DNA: TGTGCCAGCAGTTCGGGGACTAGCGCCGCCGGGGAGCAGTTCTTC.

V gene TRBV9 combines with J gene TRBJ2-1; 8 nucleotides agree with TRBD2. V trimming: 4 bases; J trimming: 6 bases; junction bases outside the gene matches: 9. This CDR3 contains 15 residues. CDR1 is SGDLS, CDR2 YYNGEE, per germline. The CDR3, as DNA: TGTGCCAGCAGCCCGAGCGGGAGTTCGGTCAATGAGCAGTTCTTC. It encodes CASSPSGSSVNEQFF.

CDR3 coding DNA: TGTGCCAGCAGTTTACCTCTCGTTAATTCACCCCTCCACTTT. Translation gives CASSLPLVNSPLHF. This chain joins TRBV27 and TRBJ1-6, with D unresolved. The CDR3 is made up of 14 amino acids. The ends were cut back, 2 bases at V and 6 bases at J, with 8 bases in the middle. Germline lookup yields CDR1 MNHEY and CDR2 SMNVEV (reference sequence).

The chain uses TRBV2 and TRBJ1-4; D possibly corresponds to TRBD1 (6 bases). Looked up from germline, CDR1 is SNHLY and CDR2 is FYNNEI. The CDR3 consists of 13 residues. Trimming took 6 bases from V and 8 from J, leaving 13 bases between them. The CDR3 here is CASSDPRGEKLFF. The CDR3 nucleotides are TGTGCCAGCAGCGACCCGAGGGGGGAAAAACTGTTTTTT.

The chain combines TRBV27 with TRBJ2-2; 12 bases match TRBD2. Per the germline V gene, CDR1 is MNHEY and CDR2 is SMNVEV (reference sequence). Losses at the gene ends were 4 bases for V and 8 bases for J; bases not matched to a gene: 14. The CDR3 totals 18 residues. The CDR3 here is CASSSRPWTSGIRGELFF. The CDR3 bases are TGTGCCAGCAGTTCTCGGCCCTGGACTAGCGGGATAAGAGGGGAGCTGTTTTTT.

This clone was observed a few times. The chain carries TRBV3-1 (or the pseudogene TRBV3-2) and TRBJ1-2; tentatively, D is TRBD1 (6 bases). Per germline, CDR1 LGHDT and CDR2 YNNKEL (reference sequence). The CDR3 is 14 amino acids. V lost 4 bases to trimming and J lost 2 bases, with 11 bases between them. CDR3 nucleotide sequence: TGTGCCAGCAGCCCTAGGGGGACGAACTATGGCTACACCTTC. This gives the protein CASSPRGTNYGYTF.

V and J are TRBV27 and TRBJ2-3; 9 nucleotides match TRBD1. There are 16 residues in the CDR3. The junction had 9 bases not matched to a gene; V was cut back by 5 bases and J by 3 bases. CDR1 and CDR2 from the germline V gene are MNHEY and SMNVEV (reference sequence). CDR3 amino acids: CASSRRDRGGTDTQYF. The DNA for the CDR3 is TGTGCCAGCAGTCGGAGAGACAGGGGGGGGACAGATACGCAGTATTTT.

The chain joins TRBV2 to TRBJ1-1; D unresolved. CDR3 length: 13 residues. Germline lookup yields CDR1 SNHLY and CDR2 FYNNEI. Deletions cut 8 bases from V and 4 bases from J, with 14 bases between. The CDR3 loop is CASFYSEGTEAFF. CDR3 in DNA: TGTGCCAGCTTTTATTCTGAGGGCACTGAAGCTTTCTTT.

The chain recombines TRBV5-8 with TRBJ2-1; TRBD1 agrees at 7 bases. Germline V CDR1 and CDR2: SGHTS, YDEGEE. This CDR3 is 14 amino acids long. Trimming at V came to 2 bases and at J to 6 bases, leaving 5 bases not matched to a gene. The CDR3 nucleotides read TGTGCCAGCAGCTTTCGGGCAGGGGGCAATGAGCAGTTCTTC. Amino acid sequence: CASSFRAGGNEQFF.

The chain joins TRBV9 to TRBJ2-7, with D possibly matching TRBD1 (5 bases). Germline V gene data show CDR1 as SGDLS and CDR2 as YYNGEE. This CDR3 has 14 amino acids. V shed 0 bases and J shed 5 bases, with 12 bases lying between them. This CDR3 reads CASSVGAQGNEQYF. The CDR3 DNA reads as TGTGCCAGCAGCGTAGGGGCCCAGGGAAACGAGCAGTACTTC.

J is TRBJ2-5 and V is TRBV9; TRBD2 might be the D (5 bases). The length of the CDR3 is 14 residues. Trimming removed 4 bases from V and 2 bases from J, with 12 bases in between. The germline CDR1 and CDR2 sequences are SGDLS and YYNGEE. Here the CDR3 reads CASSPPSGQETQYF. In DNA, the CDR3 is TGTGCCAGCAGCCCACCCTCGGGACAAGAGACCCAGTACTTC.

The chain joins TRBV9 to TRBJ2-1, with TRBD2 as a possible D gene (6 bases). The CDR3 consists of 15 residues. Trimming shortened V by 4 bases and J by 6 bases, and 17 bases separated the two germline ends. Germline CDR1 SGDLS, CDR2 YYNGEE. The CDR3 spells CASSLTGLAINEQFF. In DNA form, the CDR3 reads TGTGCCAGCAGCCTCACGGGGCTAGCGATCAATGAGCAGTTCTTC.

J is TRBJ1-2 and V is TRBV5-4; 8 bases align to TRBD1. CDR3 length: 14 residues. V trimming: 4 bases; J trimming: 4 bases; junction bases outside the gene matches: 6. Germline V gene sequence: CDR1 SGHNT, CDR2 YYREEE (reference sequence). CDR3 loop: CASSTQDRAYGYTF. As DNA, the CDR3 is TGTGCCAGCAGCACCCAGGACAGGGCCTATGGCTACACCTTC.

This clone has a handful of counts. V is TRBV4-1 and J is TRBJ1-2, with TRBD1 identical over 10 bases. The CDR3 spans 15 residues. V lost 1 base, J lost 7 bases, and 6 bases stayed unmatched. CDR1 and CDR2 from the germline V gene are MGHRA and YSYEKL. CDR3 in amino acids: CASSQGQGAVRGYTF. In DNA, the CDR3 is TGCGCCAGCAGCCAAGGACAGGGGGCCGTGCGTGGCTACACCTTC.